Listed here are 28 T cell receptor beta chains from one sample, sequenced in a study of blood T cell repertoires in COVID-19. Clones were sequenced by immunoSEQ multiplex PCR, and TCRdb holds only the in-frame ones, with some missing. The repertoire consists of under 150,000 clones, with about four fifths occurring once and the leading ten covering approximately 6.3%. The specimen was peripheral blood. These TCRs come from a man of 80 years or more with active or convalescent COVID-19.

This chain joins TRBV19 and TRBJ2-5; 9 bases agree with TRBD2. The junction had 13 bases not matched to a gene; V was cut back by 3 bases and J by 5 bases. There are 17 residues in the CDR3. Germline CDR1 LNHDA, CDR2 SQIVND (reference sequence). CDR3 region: CASSITVESGGWETQYF. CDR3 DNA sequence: TGTGCCAGTAGTATCACGGTCGAGAGCGGGGGGTGGGAGACCCAGTACTTC.

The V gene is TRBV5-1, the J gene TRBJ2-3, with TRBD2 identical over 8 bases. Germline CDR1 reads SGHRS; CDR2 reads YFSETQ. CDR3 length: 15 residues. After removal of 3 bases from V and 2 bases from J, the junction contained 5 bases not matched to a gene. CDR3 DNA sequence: TGCGCCAGCAGCTCAGGACTAGCCTCCACAGATACGCAGTATTTT. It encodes CASSSGLASTDTQYF.

CDR3 sequence reads: CASSLDPTYEQYF. The CDR3 DNA follows: TGTGCCAGCAGCTTAGATCCCACCTACGAGCAGTACTTC. This chain connects TRBV11-2 to TRBJ2-7, with D unclear. In germline, CDR1 is SGHAT, CDR2 FQNNGV. This CDR3 has 13 residues. The germline V and J ends were trimmed by 0 bases and 2 bases, with 5 bases remaining between them.

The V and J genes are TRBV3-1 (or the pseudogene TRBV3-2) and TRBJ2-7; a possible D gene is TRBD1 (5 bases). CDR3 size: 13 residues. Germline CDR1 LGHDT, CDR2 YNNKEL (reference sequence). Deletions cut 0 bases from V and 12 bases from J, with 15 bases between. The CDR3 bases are TGTGCCAGCAGCCAAGATAGGGGTGGCTTTGGGTACTTC. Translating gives CASSQDRGGFGYF.

CDR3 in DNA: TGCGCCAGCAGCTTGCCCAGTTCACGAGGGGGTGAGCAGTACTTC. Translation gives CASSLPSSRGGEQYF. The chain employs TRBV5-1 and TRBJ2-7, with D possibly matching TRBD1 (6 bases). Germline V gene lookup returns CDR1 SGHRS and CDR2 YFSETQ. The CDR3 length is 15 residues. V lost 1 base to trimming and J lost 7 bases, with 18 bases between them.

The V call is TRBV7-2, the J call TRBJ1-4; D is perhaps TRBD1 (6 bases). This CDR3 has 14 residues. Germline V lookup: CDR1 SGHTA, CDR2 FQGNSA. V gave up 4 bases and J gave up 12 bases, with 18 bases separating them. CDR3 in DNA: TGTGCCAGCAGCTCGTCTCCAGGGGTTGGAGAACTGTTTTTT. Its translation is CASSSSPGVGELFF.

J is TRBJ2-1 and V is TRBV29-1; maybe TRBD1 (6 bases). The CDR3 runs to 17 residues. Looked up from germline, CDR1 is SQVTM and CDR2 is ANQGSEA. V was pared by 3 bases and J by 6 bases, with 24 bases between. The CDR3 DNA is TGCAGCGTTGAGGGAGCGCCGGGACACCAAGGGGGCAATGAGCAGTTCTTC. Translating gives CSVEGAPGHQGGNEQFF.

The CDR3: CASSPLGATGLFSGANVLTF. CDR3 sequence (DNA): TGTGCCAGTAGTCCTTTAGGAGCGACAGGGCTATTCTCTGGGGCCAACGTCCTGACTTTC. This chain joins TRBV19 and TRBJ2-6; the match to TRBD1 covers 7 bases. Germline lookup yields CDR1 LNHDA and CDR2 SQIVND (reference sequence). This CDR3 has 20 residues. V trimming: 5 bases; J trimming: 0 bases; junction bases outside the gene matches: 16.

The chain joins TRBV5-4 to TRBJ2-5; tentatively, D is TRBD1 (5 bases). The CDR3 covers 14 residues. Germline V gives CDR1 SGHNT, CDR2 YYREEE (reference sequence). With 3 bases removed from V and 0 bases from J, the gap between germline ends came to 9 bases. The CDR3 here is CASSSDRYQETQYF. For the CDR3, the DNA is TGTGCCAGCAGCTCCGACAGATACCAAGAGACCCAGTACTTC.

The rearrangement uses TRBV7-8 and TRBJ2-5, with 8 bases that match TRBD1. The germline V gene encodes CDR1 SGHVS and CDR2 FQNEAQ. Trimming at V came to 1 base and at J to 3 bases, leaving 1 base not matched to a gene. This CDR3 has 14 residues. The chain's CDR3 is CASSLGTGKETQYF. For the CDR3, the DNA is TGTGCCAGCAGCTTAGGGACAGGGAAAGAGACCCAGTACTTC.

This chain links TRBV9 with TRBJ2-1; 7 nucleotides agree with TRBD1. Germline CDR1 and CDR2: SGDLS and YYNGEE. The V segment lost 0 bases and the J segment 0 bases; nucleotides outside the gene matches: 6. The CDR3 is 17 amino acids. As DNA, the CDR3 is TGTGCCAGCAGCGTAGGTAGGGGGCACGTCTCCTACAATGAGCAGTTCTTC. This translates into CASSVGRGHVSYNEQFF. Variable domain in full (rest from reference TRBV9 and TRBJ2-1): DSGVTQTPKHLITATGQRVTLRCSPRSGDLSVYWYQQSLDQGLQFLIQYYNGEERAKGNILERFSAQQFPDLHSELNLSSLELGDSALYFCASSVGRGHVSYNEQFFGPGTRLTVL.

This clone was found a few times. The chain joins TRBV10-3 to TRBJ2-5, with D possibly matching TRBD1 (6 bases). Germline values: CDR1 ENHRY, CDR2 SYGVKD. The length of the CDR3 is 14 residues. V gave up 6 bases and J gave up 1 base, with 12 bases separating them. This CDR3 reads CAISQMTGQETQYF. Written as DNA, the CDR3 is TGTGCCATCAGCCAAATGACAGGCCAAGAGACCCAGTACTTC.

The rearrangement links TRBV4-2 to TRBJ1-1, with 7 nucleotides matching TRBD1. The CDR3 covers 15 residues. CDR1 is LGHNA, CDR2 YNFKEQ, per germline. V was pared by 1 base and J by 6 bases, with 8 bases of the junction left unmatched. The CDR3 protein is CASSQAGQKMSEAFF. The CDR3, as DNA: TGTGCCAGCAGCCAAGCGGGACAGAAAATGTCTGAAGCTTTCTTT.

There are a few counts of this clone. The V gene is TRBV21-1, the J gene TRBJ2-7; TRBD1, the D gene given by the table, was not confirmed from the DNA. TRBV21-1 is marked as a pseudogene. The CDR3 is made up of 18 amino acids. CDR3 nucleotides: TGTGCCAGCCGAAAACCGGGACAGGGAGGGGGGTTGCCCTACGAGCAGTACTTC. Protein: CASRKPGQGGGLPYEQYF.

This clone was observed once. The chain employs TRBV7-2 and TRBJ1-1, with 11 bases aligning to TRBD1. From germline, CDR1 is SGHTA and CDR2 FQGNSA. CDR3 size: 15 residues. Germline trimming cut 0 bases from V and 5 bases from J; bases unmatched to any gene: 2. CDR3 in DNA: TGTGCCAGCAGCTTAGCAGGGACAGGGGGGACTGAAGCTTTCTTT. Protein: CASSLAGTGGTEAFF.

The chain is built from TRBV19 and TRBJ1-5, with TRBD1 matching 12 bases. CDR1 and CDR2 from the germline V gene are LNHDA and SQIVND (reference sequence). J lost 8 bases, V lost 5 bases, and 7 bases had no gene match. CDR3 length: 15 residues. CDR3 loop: CASSDTGTGGEPQHF. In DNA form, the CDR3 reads TGTGCCAGTAGTGACACCGGGACAGGGGGCGAGCCCCAGCATTTT.

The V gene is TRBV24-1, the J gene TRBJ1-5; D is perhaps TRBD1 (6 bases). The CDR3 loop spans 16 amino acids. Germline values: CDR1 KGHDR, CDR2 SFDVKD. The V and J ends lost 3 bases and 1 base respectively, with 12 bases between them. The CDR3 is CATSDPGGQSNQPQHF. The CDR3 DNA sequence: TGTGCCACCAGTGATCCCGGGGGGCAGAGCAATCAGCCCCAGCATTTT.

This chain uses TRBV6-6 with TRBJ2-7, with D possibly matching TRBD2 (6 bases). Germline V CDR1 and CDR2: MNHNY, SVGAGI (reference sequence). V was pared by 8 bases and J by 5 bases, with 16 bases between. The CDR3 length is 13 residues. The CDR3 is CASLKPGGNEQYF. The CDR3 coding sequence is TGTGCCAGCCTAAAACCGGGCGGGAACGAGCAGTACTTC.

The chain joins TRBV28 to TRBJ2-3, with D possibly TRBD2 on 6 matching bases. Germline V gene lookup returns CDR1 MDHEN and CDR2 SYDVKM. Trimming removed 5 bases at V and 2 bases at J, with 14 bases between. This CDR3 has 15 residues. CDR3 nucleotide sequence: TGTGCCAGCAGTCTAGCGAGGGGATACACAGATACGCAGTATTTT. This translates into CASSLARGYTDTQYF.

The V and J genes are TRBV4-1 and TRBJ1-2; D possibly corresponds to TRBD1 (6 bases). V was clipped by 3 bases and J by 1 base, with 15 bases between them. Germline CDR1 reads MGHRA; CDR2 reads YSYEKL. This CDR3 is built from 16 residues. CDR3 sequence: CASSQPATGFNYGYTF. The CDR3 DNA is TGCGCCAGCAGCCAGCCCGCGACAGGTTTTAACTATGGCTACACCTTC.

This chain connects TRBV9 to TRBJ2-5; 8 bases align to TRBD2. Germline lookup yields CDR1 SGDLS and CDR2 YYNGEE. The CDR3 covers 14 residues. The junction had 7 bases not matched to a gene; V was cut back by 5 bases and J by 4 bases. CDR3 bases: TGTGCCAGCAGTAGTAGCGGGGCCCCAGAGACCCAGTACTTC. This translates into CASSSSGAPETQYF.

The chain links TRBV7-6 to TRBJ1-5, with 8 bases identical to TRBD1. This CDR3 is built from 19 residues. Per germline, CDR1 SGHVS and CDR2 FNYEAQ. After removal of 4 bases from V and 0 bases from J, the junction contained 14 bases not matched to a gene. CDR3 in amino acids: CASSWDRDRRSDSNQPQHF. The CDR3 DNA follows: TGTGCCAGCAGCTGGGACCGGGACAGGCGCTCGGATAGCAATCAGCCCCAGCATTTT.

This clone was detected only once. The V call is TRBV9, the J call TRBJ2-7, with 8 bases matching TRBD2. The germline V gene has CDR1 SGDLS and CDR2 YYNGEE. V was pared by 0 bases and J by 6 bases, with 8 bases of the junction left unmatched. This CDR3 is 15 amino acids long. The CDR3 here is CASSVEGTSIGEQYF. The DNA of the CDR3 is TGTGCCAGCAGCGTAGAGGGGACTAGTATCGGCGAGCAGTACTTC.

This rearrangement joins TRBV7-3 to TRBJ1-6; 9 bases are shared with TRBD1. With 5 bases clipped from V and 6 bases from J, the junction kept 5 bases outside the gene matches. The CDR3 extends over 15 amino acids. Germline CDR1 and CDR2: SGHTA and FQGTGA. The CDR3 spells CASSPGTGLNSPLHF. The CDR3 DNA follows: TGTGCCAGCAGCCCAGGGACAGGGCTTAATTCACCCCTCCACTTT.

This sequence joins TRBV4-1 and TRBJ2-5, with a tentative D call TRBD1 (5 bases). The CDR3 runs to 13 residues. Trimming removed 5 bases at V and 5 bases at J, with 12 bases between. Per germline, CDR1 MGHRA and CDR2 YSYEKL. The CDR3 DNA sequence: TGCGCCAGCAGCAGGGGCCAGAGGGAGACCCAGTACTTC. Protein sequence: CASSRGQRETQYF.

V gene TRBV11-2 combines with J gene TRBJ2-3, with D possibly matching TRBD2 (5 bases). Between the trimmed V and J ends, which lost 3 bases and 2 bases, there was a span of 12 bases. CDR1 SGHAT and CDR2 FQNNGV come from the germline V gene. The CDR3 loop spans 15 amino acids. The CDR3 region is CASSLTGFSTDTQYF. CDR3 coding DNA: TGTGCCAGCAGCTTGACGGGGTTCTCCACAGATACGCAGTATTTT.

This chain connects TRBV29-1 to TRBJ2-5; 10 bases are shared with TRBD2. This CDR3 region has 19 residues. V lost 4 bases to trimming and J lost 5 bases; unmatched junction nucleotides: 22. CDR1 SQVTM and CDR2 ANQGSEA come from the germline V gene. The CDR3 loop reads CSVVLPPASGGPLFETQYF. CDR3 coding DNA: TGCAGCGTTGTTCTTCCCCCGGCTAGCGGGGGCCCACTTTTCGAGACCCAGTACTTC.

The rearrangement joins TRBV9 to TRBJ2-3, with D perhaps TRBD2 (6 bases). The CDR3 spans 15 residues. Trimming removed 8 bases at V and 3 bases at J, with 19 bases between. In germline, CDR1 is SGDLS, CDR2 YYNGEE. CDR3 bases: TGTGCCAGTTCGGCCGGGACTTCCATTACAGATACGCAGTATTTT. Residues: CASSAGTSITDTQYF.